One sample yielded the 10 T cell receptor beta chains listed below, sequenced in a study of blood T cells in healthy people across ages. Alongside a J-beta primer mix, a sample-barcoded 5' primer served in a second PCR lasting roughly 7 to 11 cycles. Each CDR3 protein is one row after TCRdb ran MiXCR on the 5' RACE reads. The table has 1.2 million to 1.5 million distinct CDR3 sequences, 40% to 50% seen once. What was sequenced was blood. These receptors all come from a woman under 30 in good health.

This chain uses TRBV7-9 with TRBJ2-3, with D uncertain. The germline gives CDR1 SEHNR, CDR2 FQNEAQ (reference sequence). Trimming removed 7 bases at V and 6 bases at J, with 8 bases between. The CDR3 length is 11 residues. This CDR3 is CASTPRDTQYF. In DNA, the CDR3 is TGTGCCAGCACCCCGAGGGATACGCAGTATTTT.

Ten or more counts support this clonotype. The CDR3 loop reads CASSLDPGTTGNIQYF. CDR3 bases: TGTGCCAGCAGCTTAGATCCCGGGACCACGGGGAACATTCAGTACTTC. The chain carries TRBV11-2 and TRBJ2-4; D is perhaps TRBD1 or TRBD2 (5 bases each). Germline V gives CDR1 SGHAT, CDR2 FQNNGV. Trimming took 0 bases from V and 7 from J, leaving 16 bases between them. The CDR3 is made up of 16 amino acids.

This sequence joins TRBV20-1 and TRBJ2-7; perhaps TRBD1 as D (5 bases). The tail of the sequence fits TRBJ2-5 better, so the J call may be wrong. This CDR3 region has 16 residues. Germline V gene data show CDR1 as DFQATT and CDR2 as SNEGSKA (reference sequence). The CDR3 loop is CSARGNSRSKGETQYF. For the CDR3, the DNA is TGCAGTGCTAGAGGGAATAGCAGGAGTAAGGGGGAGACCCAGTACTTC.

This chain connects TRBV20-1 to TRBJ2-1; 12 bases fit TRBD2. The CDR3 extends over 17 amino acids. Losses at the gene ends were 0 bases for V and 5 bases for J; bases not matched to a gene: 8. Germline V gene data show CDR1 as DFQATT and CDR2 as SNEGSKA (reference sequence). CDR3 DNA sequence: TGCAGTGCTAGAGAGACTAGCGGGGGCTCTCTGGACAATGAGCAGTTCTTC. It encodes CSARETSGGSLDNEQFF.

This clonotype was seen a handful of times. This chain joins TRBV6-2 or TRBV6-3 and TRBJ2-1; D might be TRBD2 (5 bases). The germline V gene has CDR1 MNHEY and CDR2 SVGEGT. V was cut by 0 bases and J by 10 bases, with 13 bases left in between. The CDR3 is made up of 14 amino acids. The CDR3 bases are TGTGCCAGCAGTTACTCCGACGACGGGATCGAGCAGTTCTTC. This codes for CASSYSDDGIEQFF.

This clonotype appeared a single time. The V gene is TRBV20-1, the J gene TRBJ1-2; no clear D gene. The CDR3 totals 13 residues. Trimming stripped 1 base from V and 2 bases from J, with 8 bases between. Per the germline V gene, CDR1 is DFQATT and CDR2 is SNEGSKA (reference sequence). CDR3 region: CSARGAENYGYTF. Here the CDR3 DNA reads TGCAGTGCTAGAGGGGCGGAGAACTATGGCTACACCTTC.

This clonotype showed up just a few times. The chain has TRBV3-1 and TRBJ2-3; 8 bases are a match to TRBD2. The CDR3 runs to 16 residues. The germline gives CDR1 LGHDT, CDR2 YNNKEL (reference sequence). V gave up 3 bases and J gave up 5 bases; unmatched junction bases: 10. In DNA form, the CDR3 reads TGTGCCAGCAGCCAGGTCTATAGCGGGGCGGGAGATACGCAGTATTTT. Amino acid sequence: CASSQVYSGAGDTQYF.

The rearrangement uses TRBV10-3 and TRBJ1-1, with a possible D match to TRBD1 (5 bases). This CDR3 has 14 amino acids. V was cut by 2 bases and J by 3 bases, with 10 bases left in between. Germline CDR1 and CDR2: ENHRY and SYGVKD. The CDR3 DNA reads TGTGCCATCAGTGAGAGGGGTAGGGACACTGAAGCTTTCTTT. Translation: CAISERGRDTEAFF.

CDR3 in amino acids: CASSLLAGAADTQYF. As DNA, the CDR3 is TGTGCCAGCAGCTTACTAGCGGGAGCCGCAGATACGCAGTATTTT. The rearrangement uses TRBV7-9 and TRBJ2-3, with TRBD2 matching over 10 bases. Germline CDR1 and CDR2: SEHNR and FQNEAQ (reference sequence). The CDR3 is 15 residues long. Germline trimming cut 2 bases from V and 4 bases from J; bases unmatched to any gene: 3.

V usage is TRBV12-3 or TRBV12-4 and J usage is TRBJ2-1, with D possibly being TRBD2 (6 bases). The CDR3 spans 14 residues. Trimming took off 4 bases at V and 10 bases at J, with 17 bases between the two ends. The CDR3 loop reads CASSWSGYTYEQFF. The CDR3 nucleotides are TGTGCCAGCAGTTGGAGCGGGTACACCTACGAGCAGTTCTTC.